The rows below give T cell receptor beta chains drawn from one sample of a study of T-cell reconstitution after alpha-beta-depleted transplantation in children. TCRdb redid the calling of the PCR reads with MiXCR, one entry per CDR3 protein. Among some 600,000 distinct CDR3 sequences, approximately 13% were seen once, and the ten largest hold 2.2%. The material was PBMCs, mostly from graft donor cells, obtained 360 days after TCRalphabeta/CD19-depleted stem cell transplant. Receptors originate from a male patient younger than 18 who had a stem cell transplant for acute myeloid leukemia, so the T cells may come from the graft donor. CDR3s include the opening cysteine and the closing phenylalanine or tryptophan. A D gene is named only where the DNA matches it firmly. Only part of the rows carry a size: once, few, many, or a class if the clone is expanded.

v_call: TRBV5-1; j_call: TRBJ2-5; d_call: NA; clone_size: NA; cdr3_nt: TGCGCCAGCAGCTTGGTACGTAGGAAGGACAGCGAAAAAGAGACCCAGTACTTC; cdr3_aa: CASSLVRRKDSEKETQYF
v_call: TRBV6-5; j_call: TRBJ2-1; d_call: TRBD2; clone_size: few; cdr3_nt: TGTGCCAGCAGTTACGCCCGGGGACTAGCGGGACTCAATGAGCAGTTCTTC; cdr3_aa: CASSYARGLAGLNEQFF
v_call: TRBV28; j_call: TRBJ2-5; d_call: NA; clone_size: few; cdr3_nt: TGTGCCAGCAGTTCCGCGGGCGCGAGGGAGACCCAGTACTTC; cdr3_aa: CASSSAGARETQYF
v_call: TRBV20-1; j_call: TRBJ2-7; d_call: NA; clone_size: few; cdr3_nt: TGCAGTGCTAGACAGGGCTGGAGGGCCTACGAGCAGTACTTC; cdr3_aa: CSARQGWRAYEQYF
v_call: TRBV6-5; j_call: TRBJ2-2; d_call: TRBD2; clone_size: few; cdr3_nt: TGTGCCAGCAGAAGCTTGACTAGCGGATCGAACACCGGGGAGCTGTTTTTT; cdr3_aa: CASRSLTSGSNTGELFF
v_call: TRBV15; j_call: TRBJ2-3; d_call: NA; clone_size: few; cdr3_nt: TGTGCCACCAGCAGACAGGGACGCGGAGATACGCAGTATTTT; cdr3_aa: CATSRQGRGDTQYF
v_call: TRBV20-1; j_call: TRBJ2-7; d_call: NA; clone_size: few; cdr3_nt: TGCAGTGCCTCGAATCGGGCCGGATCTTACGAGCAGTACTTC; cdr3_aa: CSASNRAGSYEQYF
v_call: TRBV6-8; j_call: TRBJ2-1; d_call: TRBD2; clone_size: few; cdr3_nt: TGTGCCAGCAGTTCCCTAGCGGGAGGGCCCACCTACAATGAGCAGTTCTTC; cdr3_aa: CASSSLAGGPTYNEQFF
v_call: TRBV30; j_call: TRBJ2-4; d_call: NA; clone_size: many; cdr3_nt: TGTGCCTGGAGGGACCGAGTTCTAGCCAAAAACATTCAGTACTTC; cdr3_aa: CAWRDRVLAKNIQYF
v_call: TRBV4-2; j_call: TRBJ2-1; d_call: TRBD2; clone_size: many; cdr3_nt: TGTGCCAGCAGCCAAGATCCCGGGACTAGCGGGAACAATGAGCAGTTCTTC; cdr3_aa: CASSQDPGTSGNNEQFF
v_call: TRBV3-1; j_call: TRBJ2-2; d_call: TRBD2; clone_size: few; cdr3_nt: TGTGCCAGCACCCCAAAGGGACTAGCGGGAGTAACCGGGGAGCTGTTTTTT; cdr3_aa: CASTPKGLAGVTGELFF
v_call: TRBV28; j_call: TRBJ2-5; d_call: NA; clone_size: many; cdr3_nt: TGTGCCAGCAGTCGCGCTCCAGGACAGAAAGAGACCCAGTACTTC; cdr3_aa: CASSRAPGQKETQYF
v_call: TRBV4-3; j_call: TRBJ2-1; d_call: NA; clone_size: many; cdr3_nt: TGCGCCAGCAGCCAGGTACAGGGTTTATTCTACAATGAGCAGTTCTTC; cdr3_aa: CASSQVQGLFYNEQFF
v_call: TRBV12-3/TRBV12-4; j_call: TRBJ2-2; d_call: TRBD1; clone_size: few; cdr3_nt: TGTGCCAGTCAGGGGGCGCCCACCGGGGAGCTGTTTTTT; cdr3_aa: CASQGAPTGELFF